This TCR beta chain was captured in a study of post-analysis software for immune sequencing data. Sequencing libraries made from TCR beta cDNA carried unique molecular identifiers. TCRdb analysed the PCR reads with MiXCR anew, one entry per CDR3 protein. The sample carries almost 700,000 distinct CDR3 sequences, roughly three fifths recorded once. As concerns this clonotype: The antigen is not known.

Study-wide results and limits: Clustering by F measure revealed strong co-clustering among samples prepared together in one batch. Five TRBV segments were more frequent in patients than controls; TRBV5-6, TRBV5-1 and TRBV20-1 belonged to this group.

There are 18 residues in the CDR3. Between the trimmed V and J ends, which lost 7 bases and 1 base, there was a span of 23 bases. This receptor was taken from a girl aged 2 to 10 with multiple sclerosis. The specimen was blood. This chain joins TRBV12-3 or TRBV12-4 and TRBJ1-5; D is possibly TRBD1 (6 bases). CDR3 residues: CASISGTSDPLSNQPQHF. The CDR3 bases are TGTGCCAGCATCTCGGGGACATCCGACCCCCTAAGCAATCAGCCCCAGCATTTT.